This TCR beta chain was sequenced in a study of technical replicates of blood from several donors. The data were produced by immunoSEQ multiplex PCR, yet TCRdb's version contains in-frame clones alone and is incomplete. The sample yields approximately 79,000 clones, 75% to 95% seen once. Germline V lookup: CDR1 SGDLS, CDR2 YYNGEE. The V end lost 4 bases, the J end lost 3 bases, and 6 bases lay between the germline ends. The CDR3 is 12 amino acids. The table lists this clone with a count of one. The chain has TRBV9 and TRBJ2-3; D possibly corresponds to TRBD1 (5 bases). The origin of this receptor is a human donor in good health. The specimen was T cells isolated from PBMCs. The CDR3 DNA sequence: TGTGCCAGCAGCCGGACAACAGATACGCAGTATTTT. Protein product: CASSRTTDTQYF.